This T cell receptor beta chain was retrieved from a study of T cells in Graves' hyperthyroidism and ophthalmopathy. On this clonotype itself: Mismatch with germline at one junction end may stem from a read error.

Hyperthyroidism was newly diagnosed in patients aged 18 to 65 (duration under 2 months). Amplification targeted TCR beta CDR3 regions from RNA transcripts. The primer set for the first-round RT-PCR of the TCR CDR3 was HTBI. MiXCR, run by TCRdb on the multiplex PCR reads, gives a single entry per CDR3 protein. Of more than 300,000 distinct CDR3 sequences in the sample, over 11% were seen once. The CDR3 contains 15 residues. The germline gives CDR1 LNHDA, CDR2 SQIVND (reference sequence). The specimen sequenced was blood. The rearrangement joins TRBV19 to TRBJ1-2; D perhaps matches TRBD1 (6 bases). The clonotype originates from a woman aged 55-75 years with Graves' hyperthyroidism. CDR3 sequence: CASSIGQGPGYGCTF. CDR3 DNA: TGTGCCAGTAGTATAGGGCAGGGGCCCGGCTATGGCTGCACCTTC.